The clone carrying this T cell receptor beta chain was picked up a small number of times. Its antigen is undetermined. This specimen comes from a study of T cell responses to AZD1222 COVID-19 vaccine. At the level of the study: Second-dose intervals of approximately 4 or approximately 12 weeks were pooled. Study results and limitations: Close to half of spike-specific TCRs reportedly recognize unmutated variant regions.

The CDR3 sequence is 14 residues long. Germline lookup yields CDR1 SEHNR and CDR2 FQNEAQ (reference sequence). The J segment lost 4 bases and the V segment lost 6 bases, leaving 1 base of the junction unmatched. Generated by immunoSEQ multiplex PCR, the TCRdb table keeps only in-frame clones and is missing some. The profile shows some 120,000 clones, about 90% of them singletons. The sample here was peripheral blood, taken on day 0 of AZD1222 vaccination. The genes are TRBV7-9 and TRBJ2-1; 12 nucleotides match TRBD2. The clonotype was recovered from an adult in good health. Written as DNA, the CDR3 is TGTGCCAGCAGTGGACTAGCGGGATACAATGAGCAGTTCTTC. As protein: CASSGLAGYNEQFF.